This T cell receptor beta chain was captured by sequencing in a study of cytomegalovirus exposure and HLA in healthy donors. The PCR had 60 Vbeta and 13 Jbeta primers. Sequencing used immunoSEQ multiplex PCR; TCRdb keeps in-frame clones, though not all of them. This table holds tens of thousands of clones, 80% found once. The CDR3 sequence is 14 residues long. Germline-derived CDR1 and CDR2 are SGHTA and FQGNSA. V gave up 5 bases and J gave up 7 bases; unmatched junction bases: 7. Study-wide results and caveats: When analyzed later, a missense DCLRE1C variant was found to be linked to TCR beta V- and J-gene trimming. Indistinguishability led to the exclusion of some V segments, TRBV6-2 and TRBV6-3 included.

Note on this clone: Its antigen is as yet unknown.

The origin of this receptor is a man aged 50 or older in good health and CMV-seropositive. The chain joins TRBV7-2 to TRBJ1-5, with TRBD1 matching 8 bases. Sequencing used PBMCs. The CDR3 DNA is TGTGCCAGCAGCCCCGGACAGGGTAGGCAGCCCCAGCATTTT. This gives the protein CASSPGQGRQPQHF.